Listed here are 4 T cell receptor beta chains from one sample, sequenced in a study of identical twins' blood T cells (dated by TCRdb to about 2013). Library construction relied on 5' RACE. Instrument used: Illumina Genome Analyzer IIx. The raw public data were reprocessed by TCRdb itself: fastp quality trimming at Q25, MiXCR clonotype calling, in-frame beta chains only. Each entry merges the rows of one CDR3 protein and shows their most common DNA and genes. This sample comprises 350,000 to 400,000 distinct CDR3 sequences, more than 25% of them detected only once. About 6% of the sample is in the top ten clones. Source material: PBMCs. These receptors came from a woman aged 18-55 years in good health.

V and J are TRBV5-1 and TRBJ1-1; 8 positions agree with TRBD1. There are 13 residues in the CDR3. V was clipped by 2 bases and J by 7 bases; unmatched bases: 4. Germline V gene sequence: CDR1 SGHRS, CDR2 YFSETQ. CDR3 nucleotides: TGCGCCAGCAGCTTATGGGACAGGATTGAAGCTTTCTTT. Amino acid sequence: CASSLWDRIEAFF.

This clonotype has a handful of counts. This chain joins TRBV12-3 or TRBV12-4 and TRBJ2-7; D possibly corresponds to TRBD2 (7 bases). The CDR3 loop spans 15 amino acids. The V end lost 6 bases, the J end lost 1 base, and 16 bases lay between the germline ends. The CDR3 DNA follows: TGTGCCAGCAGCCTACAGGGAGGGATTTCCTACGAGCAGTACTTC. This translates into CASSLQGGISYEQYF.

The V call is TRBV19, the J call TRBJ1-3, with no clear D. The V and J ends lost 3 bases and 0 bases respectively, with 9 bases between them. This CDR3 spans 15 amino acids. Germline values: CDR1 LNHDA, CDR2 SQIVND (reference sequence). As DNA, the CDR3 is TGTGCCAGTAGTATTGAATCCTTCTCTGGAAACACCATATATTTT. Its translation is CASSIESFSGNTIYF.

This clonotype was detected a few times. The gene calls are TRBV27 and TRBJ2-7; D is unresolved. This CDR3 is 12 amino acids long. Trimming cost V 5 bases and J 3 bases, with 8 bases left between them. Germline loops: CDR1 MNHEY, CDR2 SMNVEV (reference sequence). The CDR3 loop reads CASSTDLYEQYF. The CDR3 nucleotides are TGTGCCAGCAGTACGGACCTCTACGAGCAGTACTTC.